Listed below are T cell receptor beta chains from one sample, sequenced in a study of CD8+CD57+ T cells in acquired aplastic anemia. TCRdb fed the reads into MiXCR, producing one record per CDR3 protein. The sample has a few hundred thousand distinct CDR3 sequences, around 49% seen once. Sequenced input: sorted CD4+, CD8+, or CD8+CD57+ T cells (not recorded which) from PBMCs. All receptors derive from a human donor with aplastic anemia. CDR3s include the opening cysteine and the closing phenylalanine or tryptophan. D genes are given only for firm matches. Expanded clones get a size class; other rows say once, few or many, or leave the size out.

clone_size: .
j_call: TRBJ1-2
v_call: TRBV7-2
d_call: .
cdr3_nt: TGTGCCAGCAGCATCCTAGACCCTCGCGGTGGCTACACCTTC
cdr3_aa: CASSILDPRGGYTF

clone_size: .
j_call: TRBJ1-5
v_call: TRBV24-1
d_call: TRBD1
cdr3_nt: TGTGCCAGCAGTTCGGGACAGAGCAATCAGCCCCAGCATTTT
cdr3_aa: CASSSGQSNQPQHF

clone_size: many
j_call: TRBJ2-7
v_call: TRBV7-2
d_call: TRBD1
cdr3_nt: TGTGCCAGCAGCTTTGTGACAGGGGGCTCTCGCCCCTACGAGCAGTACTTC
cdr3_aa: CASSFVTGGSRPYEQYF

clone_size: .
j_call: TRBJ2-1
v_call: TRBV7-2
d_call: .
cdr3_nt: TGTGCCAGCAGCCGGCCTCGGGTCGGGGATGAGCAGTTCTTC
cdr3_aa: CASSRPRVGDEQFF

clone_size: .
j_call: TRBJ1-4
v_call: TRBV7-9
d_call: .
cdr3_nt: TGTGCCACGCAGACAGAAGCTAATGAAAAACTGTTTTTT
cdr3_aa: CATQTEANEKLFF

clone_size: .
j_call: TRBJ1-2
v_call: TRBV6-2/TRBV6-3
d_call: .
cdr3_nt: TGTGCCAGCAGTTACTCGCGGGGGCGCGGGGGGAACTATGGCTACACCTTC
cdr3_aa: CASSYSRGRGGNYGYTF

clone_size: .
j_call: TRBJ2-7
v_call: TRBV20-1
d_call: TRBD1
cdr3_nt: TGCAGTGCTAGAAACCCGGGACAGGGGGGTAGAAGAGGCGAGCAGTACTTC
cdr3_aa: CSARNPGQGGRRGEQYF

clone_size: .
j_call: TRBJ2-7
v_call: TRBV9
d_call: .
cdr3_nt: TGTGCCAGCAGCTCTGCAGGTGGCTACGAGCAGTACTTC
cdr3_aa: CASSSAGGYEQYF

clone_size: many
j_call: TRBJ1-5
v_call: TRBV19
d_call: .
cdr3_nt: TGTGCCAGTAGTATAGGGCCGATTAGCAATCAGCCCCAGCATTTT
cdr3_aa: CASSIGPISNQPQHF

clone_size: .
j_call: TRBJ1-2
v_call: TRBV10-3
d_call: .
cdr3_nt: TGTGCCATCAGGGGTTGGACGGTCTATGGCTACACCTTC
cdr3_aa: CAIRGWTVYGYTF

clone_size: .
j_call: TRBJ2-7
v_call: TRBV10-3
d_call: TRBD1
cdr3_nt: TGTGCCATCAGTATGGGACAGCGAGTCTACGAGCAGTACTTC
cdr3_aa: CAISMGQRVYEQYF

clone_size: many
j_call: TRBJ2-5
v_call: TRBV5-8
d_call: TRBD2
cdr3_nt: TGTGCCAGCAGCCTCAGACTAGCGGGACAAGAGACCCAGTACTTC
cdr3_aa: CASSLRLAGQETQYF

clone_size: many
j_call: TRBJ2-7
v_call: TRBV5-1
d_call: TRBD2
cdr3_nt: TGCGCCAGCAGCTTGGGTCTAGCGGGGGTCACCTACGAGCAGTACTTC
cdr3_aa: CASSLGLAGVTYEQYF

clone_size: .
j_call: TRBJ1-1
v_call: TRBV19
d_call: .
cdr3_nt: TGCGCCAGTGCCCCGGACGGGGTGTCTTTGGGAAACACTGAAGCTTTCTTT
cdr3_aa: CASAPDGVSLGNTEAFF

clone_size: many
j_call: TRBJ1-3
v_call: TRBV12-5
d_call: .
cdr3_nt: TGTGCTAGTGGTTTGGTAGTTCCTTCTGGAAACACCATATATTTT
cdr3_aa: CASGLVVPSGNTIYF

clone_size: many
j_call: TRBJ1-5
v_call: TRBV20-1
d_call: .
cdr3_nt: TGCAGTGCCACGGGAGGGGATCAGCCCCAGCATTTT
cdr3_aa: CSATGGDQPQHF

clone_size: many
j_call: TRBJ1-3
v_call: TRBV15
d_call: .
cdr3_nt: TGTGCCACCAGCAGAGATGTTGTGACTGGAAACACCATATATTTT
cdr3_aa: CATSRDVVTGNTIYF

clone_size: .
j_call: TRBJ2-3
v_call: TRBV10-3
d_call: .
cdr3_nt: TGTGCCATCAGTGAGCGAGGGGGGGACCAGGTTACGCAGTATTTT
cdr3_aa: CAISERGGDQVTQYF

clone_size: .
j_call: TRBJ2-7
v_call: TRBV2
d_call: .
cdr3_nt: TGTGCCAGCAGTTTTTACCCGACTAGCTCCTACGAGCAGTACTTC
cdr3_aa: CASSFYPTSSYEQYF

clone_size: .
j_call: TRBJ2-7
v_call: TRBV7-2
d_call: .
cdr3_nt: TGTGCCAGCAGCTTAGCGGGCGGGGCGGGCTCCTACGAGCAGTACTTC
cdr3_aa: CASSLAGGAGSYEQYF

clone_size: .
j_call: TRBJ2-7
v_call: TRBV14
d_call: TRBD1
cdr3_nt: TGTGCCAGCAGCCAGTGGCTCGGGCAGGGGGCTTACGAGCAGTACTTC
cdr3_aa: CASSQWLGQGAYEQYF

clone_size: few
j_call: TRBJ1-1
v_call: TRBV12-3/TRBV12-4
d_call: .
cdr3_nt: TGTGCCAGCTCACCACCCTCTCAAGGGGGGGCGGGGAACACTGAAGCTTTCTTT
cdr3_aa: CASSPPSQGGAGNTEAFF